Listed below are T cell receptor beta chains from one sample, sequenced in a study of blood T cells in healthy people across ages. TCRdb re-called the 5' RACE reads with MiXCR, one entry per CDR3 protein. The profile shows over a million distinct CDR3 sequences, 40% to 55% of them singletons. The sequenced sample was blood. These receptors came from a woman between 55 and 75 years old in good health. CDR3s include the opening cysteine and the closing phenylalanine or tryptophan. D genes are given only for firm matches. Clone size is given for some rows only: seen once, a few or many times, or a class if the clone is expanded.

clone size | D gene | J gene | V gene | CDR3 DNA | CDR3 protein
. | . | TRBJ2-2 | TRBV29-1 | TGCAGCGCTTTCCTACGGGGGCCCGACTTTAACACCGGAGAGCTGTTTTTT | CSAFLRGPDFNTGELFF
. | . | TRBJ2-3 | TRBV29-1 | TGCAGCGTTGTATGGTTCACAGATACGCAGTATTTT | CSVVWFTDTQYF
. | TRBD1 | TRBJ2-7 | TRBV6-1 | TGTGCCAGCATGAGGGGGCCCACCTCCTACGAGCAGTACTTC | CASMRGPTSYEQYF
. | . | TRBJ1-5 | TRBV7-2 | TGTGCCAGCAGCTTAGGCTCCAGGGTAGGCAATCAGCCCCAGCATTTT | CASSLGSRVGNQPQHF
few | TRBD2 | TRBJ2-3 | TRBV2 | TGTGCCAGCAGAATGGGACTAGCAGTGGGGACAGATACGCAGTATTTT | CASRMGLAVGTDTQYF
few | . | TRBJ2-7 | TRBV11-3 | TGTGCCAGCAGCCACCGGGCTACGGGAGAGCAGTACTTC | CASSHRATGEQYF
. | . | TRBJ2-7 | TRBV24-1 | TGTGCCACCAGTGATTTGACCTGGGGAATCGGGTTTGGCGAGCAGTACTTC | CATSDLTWGIGFGEQYF
many | TRBD2 | TRBJ2-7 | TRBV7-2 | TGTGCCAGCAGCCCCCTAGCGGGAGGGTACAATGAGCAGTACTTC | CASSPLAGGYNEQYF
. | TRBD1 | TRBJ2-7 | TRBV29-1 | TGCAGCGTCGAGCGCTCGGGACAGGGGCGCGAGCAGTACTTC | CSVERSGQGREQYF
. | . | TRBJ2-3 | TRBV29-1 | TGCAGCGTTGATTCCCCGAGGTTGGATACGCAGTATTTT | CSVDSPRLDTQYF
. | . | TRBJ2-5 | TRBV19 | TGTGCCAGTAGTATGGCCAATCGAGGGACCCAGTACTTC | CASSMANRGTQYF
. | TRBD2 | TRBJ2-5 | TRBV25-1 | TGTGCCAGCAGTGAGTTGAGTAGCGGGAGGGCAAAGACCCAGTACTTC | CASSELSSGRAKTQYF
. | TRBD2 | TRBJ2-1 | TRBV5-1 | TGCGCCAGCAGCTTGGCAACGGGACTACCCTCCTACGAGCAGTTCTTC | CASSLATGLPSYEQFF